These 8 T cell receptor beta chains were sequenced from one sample in a study of T-cell reconstitution after alpha-beta-depleted transplantation in children. The TCRbeta library was prepared with unique molecular identifiers. TCRdb recomputed calls from the PCR reads with MiXCR, one row per CDR3 protein. In the table there are hundreds of thousands of distinct CDR3 sequences, about 9.5% of which are singletons. The specimen comprised PBMCs, sampled before TCRalphabeta/CD19-depleted stem cell transplant. Source of these receptors: a boy younger than two with acute myeloid leukemia, due to receive a stem cell transplant.

This clonotype has ten or more counts. The J gene is TRBJ2-3, the V gene TRBV9, with 7 positions matching TRBD2. This CDR3 is built from 14 residues. The V gene's germline CDR1 is SGDLS and CDR2 YYNGEE. The junction had 1 base not matched to a gene; V was cut back by 3 bases and J by 0 bases. CDR3 bases: TGTGCCAGCAGCGCGGGACTAAGCACAGATACGCAGTATTTT. Translated: CASSAGLSTDTQYF.

This clonotype was observed a handful of times. This chain joins TRBV5-5 and TRBJ2-3; a possible D gene is TRBD1 (6 bases). The CDR3 covers 17 residues. Germline V gene sequence: CDR1 SGHKS, CDR2 YYEKEE (reference sequence). V was shortened by 4 bases and J by 1 base, with 19 bases between the two germline ends. The CDR3 is CASSEFDQGGGTDTQYF. The CDR3 DNA sequence: TGTGCCAGCAGCGAATTCGATCAAGGGGGAGGCACAGATACGCAGTATTTT.

This chain joins TRBV14 and TRBJ2-4; D not resolved. Germline V lookup: CDR1 SGHDN, CDR2 FVKESK. Trimming cost V 1 base and J 10 bases, with 5 bases left between them. This CDR3 contains 11 residues. The CDR3 loop reads CASSQADIQYF. CDR3 nucleotide sequence: TGTGCCAGCAGCCAAGCTGATATTCAGTACTTC.

The rearrangement links TRBV19 to TRBJ2-2; D gene ambiguous. Germline CDR1 is LNHDA and CDR2 is SQIVND (reference sequence). V was trimmed by 6 bases and J by 3 bases, leaving 14 bases between them. This CDR3 comprises 15 residues. The CDR3 region has the DNA TGTGCCAGTAGACCGCGAGTAGGGTACACCGGGGAGCTGTTTTTT. It encodes CASRPRVGYTGELFF.

This clonotype was counted ten times or more. This chain links TRBV18 with TRBJ1-2, with no clear D. V lost 3 bases, J lost 6 bases, and 11 bases lay in between. Germline CDR1 is KGHSH and CDR2 is LQKENI. The CDR3 consists of 13 residues. The CDR3 is CASSPRDRDGYTF. The CDR3 region has the DNA TGTGCCAGCTCACCTCGTGATCGGGATGGCTACACCTTC. The whole variable domain, filled in from reference TRBV18 and TRBJ1-2, reads NAGVMQNPRHLVRRRGQEARLRCSPMKGHSHVYWYRQLPEEGLKFMVYLQKENIIDESGMPKERFSAEFPKEGPSILRIQQVVRGDSAAYFCASSPRDRDGYTFGSGTRLTVV.

This clonotype was picked up many times. The V call is TRBV5-4, the J call TRBJ1-5; D is perhaps TRBD1 (5 bases). CDR1 is SGHNT and CDR2 is YYREEE in the germline V gene (reference sequence). The length of the CDR3 is 16 residues. Trimming stripped 3 bases from V and 2 bases from J, with 15 bases between. The CDR3 spells CASSYQGVMGNQPQHF. The CDR3 bases are TGTGCCAGCAGCTATCAGGGAGTCATGGGCAATCAGCCCCAGCATTTT.

The CDR3 region is CASSYFGTGLAGGISYNEQFF. CDR3 in DNA: TGTGCCAGCAGTTACTTCGGGACGGGACTAGCGGGGGGCATCTCCTACAATGAGCAGTTCTTC. This chain uses TRBV6-2 or TRBV6-3 with TRBJ2-1, with 15 bases fitting TRBD2. Germline loops: CDR1 MNHEY, CDR2 SVGEGT. The CDR3 runs to 21 residues. Trimming removed 1 base from V and 0 bases from J; junction bases left unmatched: 10.

This clonotype has a count of ten or more. The chain has TRBV11-2 and TRBJ2-1; 7 bases agree with TRBD2. With 3 bases clipped from V and 4 bases from J, the junction kept 6 bases outside the gene matches. The CDR3 runs to 15 residues. The V gene's germline CDR1 is SGHAT and CDR2 FQNNGV. CDR3 residues: CASSFPGRAYNEQFF. CDR3 DNA sequence: TGTGCCAGCAGCTTTCCAGGGAGGGCTTACAATGAGCAGTTCTTC.